This TCR beta chain was recorded in a study of T-cell memory formation after mild COVID-19 listed by TCRdb under 2021. With regard to the full study: TCR sequence clusters from the two donors were largely donor specific. In a couple of donors, T-cell clones that expanded and contracted after mild COVID-19 were tracked by sequencing TCRalpha and TCRbeta repertoires over time. The cohort was made up of two young adult volunteers, one female and one male, who were previously healthy. Overall study outcomes, separate from this receptor: Clones contracting from day 15 to 85 had balanced CD4/CD8 phenotypes, while a second wave expanding from day 15 to 37 was biased towards CD4+. Contracting CD4+ clones appeared mostly in the CM and EM memory subsets, whereas CD8+ clones were enriched in EMRA. The study covered only two mild cases, and larger cohorts including severe cases with pre-infection samples were considered necessary. The second-wave clones that peaked on day 37 were not confirmed to be SARS-CoV-2 specific. Some responding clones were detected in pre-infection memory, which suggested that pre-existing cross-reactive memory T cells had joined the SARS-CoV-2 response.

Sequencing relied on an Illumina NovaSeq 6000. Using 5'RACE with constant-segment primers, TCRalpha and TCRbeta cDNA libraries were constructed, with sample barcodes and unique molecular identifiers added in the process. Trizol reagent was used to extract RNA from every sample. Libraries were amplified in two PCR steps, with a second sample barcode and Illumina TruSeq adapters added in the second step. Libraries were sequenced on an Illumina NovaSeq with 2 x 150 bp paired-end reads. In the original analysis: The reads were demultiplexed and collapsed into UMI-guided consensus sequences using migec v1.2.7. Using mixcr v2.1.11, UMI consensuses were aligned to TRA and TRB V and J templates and then assembled into clonotypes. Clonotypes were classified as expanded or contracted when called significant by both edgeR and NoisET, with noise models trained on biological replicates. For edgeR calls, the thresholds were a false discovery rate-adjusted p below 0.01 and a log2 fold-change of 1. PCA with hierarchical clustering of max-normalized trajectories of the 1000 most abundant clonotypes was used as exploratory dynamics analysis. The CD4 or CD8 phenotype of responding clones was assigned using the separately sequenced CD4+ and CD8+ repertoires. The public reads were run again by TCRdb, first through fastp at Q25 and then through MiXCR, and only productive beta chains were kept. Here each entry gathers all rows of one CDR3 protein and keeps the most common genes and DNA. The V and J calls were determined by TCRdb, not by the authors. The sample table records a few hundred thousand distinct CDR3 sequences; about 16% of these occur just once. The leading ten clones occupy roughly 22% of the sample.

Remarks on this clonotype: Its antigen remains undetermined. Base qualities were left out, and no much larger clone turns up one base away.

Ficoll-Paque density gradient centrifugation was the method used to isolate PBMCs. CDR1 MNHEY and CDR2 SMNVEV are derived from the germline V gene (reference sequence). V and J are trimmed by 5 bases and 5 bases, and the gene matches miss 11 bases of the junction. The CDR3 sequence holds 16 residues, the cysteine and phenylalanine included. CDR3 DNA is the only sequence kept; it has 48 bases, read in frame from the first base. The clonotype was recovered from a young man who had mild COVID-19 (a few samples of this study predate the infection). The sample titles of this study are shuffled in the database, so cell type and time point are left out; the donor was told from shared clones. The chain links TRBV27 with TRBJ1-4; the junction holds 7 bases that match TRBD1. Sequenced input: PBMCs or a T cell subset sorted from them (not recorded which). Read as DNA, the sequence is TGTGCCAGCAGTCCGCGACAGGGAGGAGAGAATGAAAAACTGTTTTTT. It codes for CASSPRQGGENEKLFF.